Listed below are T cell receptor beta chains from one sample, sequenced in a study of cytomegalovirus exposure and HLA in healthy donors. The method was immunoSEQ multiplex PCR; TCRdb's version includes in-frame clones alone and lacks a portion of them. The repertoire holds around 190,000 clones, with roughly 74% as singletons. Sequenced input: PBMCs. Receptors were obtained from a woman aged 25 to 39 in good health and CMV-seropositive. Each CDR3 is given with its conserved first and last residue. Fields, in order: D gene, clone size, J gene, CDR3 length, V gene, CDR3 protein, CDR3 DNA. The D gene is left open where the match is weak. Not every row has a clone size; where given, it reads once, few, many or a size class.

>TRBD1|-|TRBJ2-1|15|TRBV18
CASSPIGQVDNEQFF
TGTGCCAGCTCACCAATCGGACAGGTTGACAATGAGCAGTTCTTC
>-|-|TRBJ2-7|13|TRBV10-3
CASGGGSPYEQYF
TGTGCCAGTGGGGGCGGTTCGCCCTACGAGCAGTACTTC
>-|-|TRBJ2-6|12|TRBV5-1
CASHSGANVLTF
TGCGCCAGCCACTCTGGGGCCAACGTCCTGACTTTC
>-|-|TRBJ2-2|13|TRBV2
CASRDIVTGELFF
TGTGCCAGCCGGGACATCGTCACCGGGGAGCTGTTTTTT
>-|-|TRBJ1-1|13|TRBV19
CASSTRRGQYHSF
TGTGCCAGTAGTACTCGCCGCGGACAGTATCATTCGTTT
>-|once|TRBJ1-5|13|TRBV28
CASNLDGEQPQHF
TGTGCCAGCAACCTGGACGGGGAGCAGCCCCAGCATTTT
>-|few|TRBJ2-7|15|TRBV4-2
CASSQVGSGTYEQYF
TGTGCCAGCAGCCAAGTAGGTAGCGGAACCTACGAGCAGTACTTC
>TRBD2|-|TRBJ2-1|16|TRBV27
CASSLQLAGEGGEQFF
TGTGCCAGCAGTTTACAACTAGCGGGAGAGGGGGGGGAGCAGTTCTTC
>-|-|TRBJ2-3|15|TRBV5-1
CASSPGTTSTDTQYF
TGCGCCAGCAGCCCCGGGACAACTAGCACAGATACGCAGTATTTT
>TRBD2|-|TRBJ2-1|18|TRBV7-8
CASSPSRLPSGSDNEQFF
TGTGCCAGCAGCCCTAGCCGTTTGCCTAGCGGGAGTGACAATGAGCAGTTCTTC
>TRBD1|few|TRBJ2-7|13|TRBV30
CAWARDRVGEQYF
TGTGCCTGGGCCCGGGACAGGGTAGGTGAGCAGTACTTC
>TRBD1|-|TRBJ1-1|13|TRBV2
CASRGQGATEAFF
TGTGCCAGCAGAGGACAGGGGGCCACTGAAGCTTTCTTT
>-|-|TRBJ1-1|12|TRBV28
CASRTGNTEAFF
TGTGCCAGCCGAACAGGGAACACTGAAGCTTTCTTT
>-|-|TRBJ2-1|18|TRBV29-1
CSVGSLPALVSSYNEQFF
TGCAGCGTTGGTTCCCTCCCGGCGCTAGTAAGCTCCTACAATGAGCAGTTCTTC
>-|-|TRBJ2-1|16|TRBV11-3
CASSLVPGVRGHEQFF
TGTGCCAGCAGCTTAGTACCGGGAGTAAGGGGTCATGAGCAGTTCTTC
>-|-|TRBJ2-7|13|TRBV7-2
CASSAQGGDEQYF
TGTGCCAGCAGCGCCCAGGGGGGCGACGAGCAGTACTTC
>TRBD1|-|TRBJ1-1|14|TRBV5-1
CASSSGQGGAEAFF
TGCGCCAGCAGCTCGGGACAGGGCGGCGCTGAAGCTTTCTTT
>TRBD2|-|TRBJ2-3|14|TRBV19
CASARGGKTDTQYF
TGTGCCAGTGCCCGGGGGGGGAAAACAGATACGCAGTATTTT
>-|-|TRBJ2-7|11|TRBV28
CASSQIYEQYF
TGTGCCAGCAGTCAGATATACGAGCAGTACTTC
>TRBD1|-|TRBJ2-4|17|TRBV28
CASTQPQGAKAKNIQYF
TGTGCCAGTACCCAACCTCAGGGGGCTAAAGCCAAAAACATTCAGTACTTC
>-|-|TRBJ2-7|15|TRBV7-9
CASSLAKGIGNEQYF
TGTGCCAGCAGCTTAGCGAAAGGGATCGGGAACGAGCAGTACTTC
>-|-|TRBJ2-7|13|TRBV30
CAWSTDSTYEQYF
TGTGCCTGGAGTACAGACAGTACTTACGAGCAGTACTTC
>-|-|TRBJ1-4|16|TRBV11-3
CASSRSRQYYNEKLFF
TGTGCCAGCAGCAGATCAAGACAGTACTATAATGAAAAACTGTTTTTT
>-|-|TRBJ2-3|16|TRBV5-4
CASSLVPTADTDTQYF
TGTGCCAGCAGCTTGGTTCCGACAGCAGACACAGATACGCAGTATTTT
>-|-|TRBJ1-2|11|TRBV6-5
CASRAEGGYTF
TGTGCCAGCAGGGCCGAGGGAGGCTACACCTTC
>-|once|TRBJ2-1|16|TRBV2
CASSEVGGASYNEQFF
TGTGCCAGCAGTGAAGTGGGGGGGGCCTCTTACAATGAGCAGTTCTTC
>TRBD1|-|TRBJ2-1|16|TRBV15
CATSSPLTGPYNEQFF
TGTGCCACCAGCAGTCCACTGACAGGGCCCTACAATGAGCAGTTCTTC
>-|-|TRBJ1-2|14|TRBV12-5
CASGLGGPFYGYTF
TGTGCTAGTGGTTTGGGGGGCCCCTTTTATGGCTACACCTTC
>TRBD1|-|TRBJ2-1|16|TRBV6-6
CASSSGQGLSYNEQFF
TGTGCCAGCAGCAGCGGACAGGGCCTCTCCTACAATGAGCAGTTCTTC
>TRBD1|-|TRBJ1-6|15|TRBV11-2
CASSLEGQGNSPLHF
TGTGCCAGCAGCTTAGAGGGACAGGGTAATTCACCCCTCCACTTT
>TRBD1|-|TRBJ2-7|15|TRBV4-1
CASSQVDRGLVEQYF
TGCGCCAGCAGCCAAGTGGACAGGGGGTTGGTCGAGCAGTACTTC
>-|-|TRBJ2-1|11|TRBV7-3
CASSFGDEQFF
TGTGCCAGCAGCTTTGGAGATGAGCAGTTCTTC
>-|-|TRBJ1-4|13|TRBV5-1
CASTQGYGEKLFF
TGCGCCAGCACGCAGGGTTACGGTGAAAAACTGTTTTTT
>-|few|TRBJ1-1|15|TRBV5-1
CASRTVPGMNTEAFF
TGCGCCAGCAGGACAGTACCAGGGATGAACACTGAAGCTTTCTTT
>-|-|TRBJ1-4|14|TRBV19
CASSIRTANEKLFF
TGTGCCAGTAGTATAAGGACAGCCAATGAAAAACTGTTTTTT
>TRBD1|-|TRBJ1-1|15|TRBV28
CASSELQGGRTEAFF
TGTGCCAGCAGTGAACTGCAGGGGGGCCGCACTGAAGCTTTCTTT
>TRBD1|-|TRBJ1-1|11|TRBV7-9
CASTTTGFAFF
TGTGCCAGCACCACGACAGGGTTTGCTTTCTTT
>-|-|TRBJ2-7|15|TRBV19
CASSSRAGGLYEQYF
TGTGCCAGTAGTTCCCGGGCTGGGGGCCTCTACGAGCAGTACTTC
>TRBD1|-|TRBJ1-1|15|TRBV4-3
CASSRGTAGRTEAFF
TGCGCCAGCAGCCGTGGGACAGCTGGGCGCACTGAAGCTTTCTTT
>TRBD1|-|TRBJ2-1|14|TRBV6-1
CAISPGQGYNEQFF
TGTGCCATCTCTCCGGGACAGGGCTACAATGAGCAGTTCTTC
>TRBD2|-|TRBJ2-7|15|TRBV28
CASRAPGLGGFEQYF
TGTGCCAGCAGAGCCCCGGGACTAGGAGGGTTCGAGCAGTACTTC
>-|-|TRBJ1-5|17|TRBV28
CASSLRGTRGCNQPQHF
TGTGCCAGCAGTTTGAGGGGGACGAGGGGTTGCAATCAGCCCCAGCATTTT
>-|once|TRBJ2-3|10|TRBV2
CASSRSTQYF
TGTGCCAGCAGTAGGAGTACGCAGTATTTT
>TRBD2|-|TRBJ2-5|15|TRBV4-3
CASSQDSSGRETQYF
TGCGCCAGCAGCCAAGACTCTAGCGGGAGGGAGACCCAGTACTTC
>-|few|TRBJ2-3|16|TRBV2
CASSEGLRTSTDTQYF
TGTGCCAGCAGTGAAGGATTGAGAACTAGCACAGATACGCAGTATTTT
>-|-|TRBJ1-1|14|TRBV7-9
CASSRQIMNTEAFF
TGTGCCAGCAGCCGACAGATAATGAACACTGAAGCTTTCTTT
>TRBD1|-|TRBJ2-1|16|TRBV27
CASSSTGVSSYNEQFF
TGTGCCAGCAGTTCAACAGGGGTCAGCTCCTACAATGAGCAGTTCTTC
>TRBD2|-|TRBJ2-3|15|TRBV27
CASSFRAGGIDTQYF
TGTGCCAGCAGTTTTAGAGCGGGAGGAATAGATACGCAGTATTTT
>-|few|TRBJ1-5|14|TRBV2
CASSEDRFNQPQHF
TGTGCCAGCAGTGAAGACAGGTTCAATCAGCCCCAGCATTTT
>TRBD2|-|TRBJ2-1|16|TRBV5-8
CASSLGTSGRYNEQFF
TGTGCCAGCAGCCTCGGGACTAGCGGGCGTTACAATGAGCAGTTCTTC
>TRBD2|-|TRBJ2-1|18|TRBV5-6
CASSLVGLAGAQENEQFF
TGTGCCAGCAGCTTGGTCGGACTAGCGGGGGCCCAGGAGAATGAGCAGTTCTTC
>TRBD1|-|TRBJ1-1|16|TRBV6-1
CASSEGDREMNTEAFF
TGTGCCAGCAGTGAAGGGGACAGGGAGATGAACACTGAAGCTTTCTTT
>-|-|TRBJ1-1|13|TRBV6-5
CASSTRQFMRAFF
TGTGCCAGCAGTACCCGACAGTTTATGAGGGCTTTCTTT
>-|-|TRBJ2-2|15|TRBV7-3
CASSLGGGGTGELFF
TGTGCCAGCAGCTTAGGAGGGGGAGGGACCGGGGAGCTGTTTTTT